This record looks at one T cell receptor (beta chain) sequence and its context. What it binds is not known. Treatment noted: around 19 received Ad26.COV2.S at low or high dose, single or two shots; about 5 received placebo; per-sample allocation not given. Day 63 after the first injection of vaccine or placebo was the sampling time. Repertoires were generated with immunoSEQ multiplex PCR, while TCRdb's copy carries only in-frame clones and drops some. This table holds a few hundred thousand clones, over 75% found once. The record originates from a study of Ad26.COV2.S vaccination and SARS-CoV-2 variants. Study background: Intramuscular Ad26.COV2.S at 5x10^10 or 1x10^11 viral particles.

CDR3 size: 13 residues. V gave up 4 bases and J gave up 0 bases, with 5 bases separating them. Germline V gene data show CDR1 as MNHNY and CDR2 as SVGAGI (reference sequence). Notes on the study in general: Greater spike-specific TCR breadth was seen in vaccine recipients than in placebo recipients.

The material was peripheral blood, obtained in a trial of Ad26.COV2.S vaccine versus placebo. The V and J genes are TRBV6-6 and TRBJ2-3; no firm D call. This sequence originates from a person aged 18-65 years who received the Ad26.COV2.S COVID-19 vaccine or a placebo. The CDR3 loop reads CASSWLSTDTQYF. The DNA of the CDR3 is TGTGCCAGCAGTTGGTTGAGCACAGATACGCAGTATTTT.